A selection of T cell receptor beta chains follows, all from one sample in a study of CD8 T cell repertoires and HIV-1 epitope variants. Generated by immunoSEQ multiplex PCR, the TCRdb table keeps only in-frame clones and is missing some. The sample comprises over 90,000 clones, 60% to 80% of which are singletons, and around 24% rests with the top ten. Sequencing used uncultured baseline CD8+ T cells from peripheral blood mononuclear cells (PBMCs). Receptors originate from a male donor with HIV. Each CDR3 is given with its conserved first and last residue.

v_call: TRBV28; cdr3_aa: CASSLLAARGYTF
v_call: TRBV11-3; cdr3_aa: CASSLGRLNTGELFF
v_call: TRBV2; cdr3_aa: CASSEVASGPRNEQFF
v_call: TRBV5-1; cdr3_aa: CASSIGGAETQYF
v_call: TRBV30; cdr3_aa: CAWSDPTSYGYTF
v_call: TRBV10-3; cdr3_aa: CAITPTLNTEAFF
v_call: TRBV29-1; cdr3_aa: CSVERGAGNTEAFF
v_call: TRBV6-1; cdr3_aa: CASSDRTGGRDTQYF
v_call: TRBV27; cdr3_aa: CASSPPTSVGYNEQFF
v_call: TRBV11-2; cdr3_aa: CASSLGSSGFYEQYF
v_call: TRBV10-2; cdr3_aa: CASQDRPTELEAFF
v_call: TRBV29-1; cdr3_aa: CSVGAGGYTGELFF
v_call: TRBV4-3; cdr3_aa: CASSQEGQGGRYGYTF
v_call: TRBV9; cdr3_aa: CASSATGKTHEQYF
v_call: TRBV4-2; cdr3_aa: CASSQVTVYNEQFF
v_call: TRBV7-8; cdr3_aa: CASSWFTGGQETQYF
v_call: TRBV5-1; cdr3_aa: CASSLVGSGRIVEQFF
v_call: TRBV5-1; cdr3_aa: CASSSGNTYNEQFF
v_call: TRBV30; cdr3_aa: CAWSLTTSWKADYGYTF
v_call: TRBV11-3; cdr3_aa: CASGVTSTSNTGELFF
v_call: TRBV29-1; cdr3_aa: CSVADSGDEQFF
v_call: TRBV2; cdr3_aa: CASSGDRHNEQFF
v_call: TRBV9; cdr3_aa: CASSVGAGSYEQYF
v_call: TRBV20-1; cdr3_aa: CSARVTGEAFF
v_call: TRBV5-1; cdr3_aa: CASSLGDGYQPQHF
v_call: TRBV6-5; cdr3_aa: CASRPTGQGSEKLFF
v_call: TRBV6-1; cdr3_aa: CASSEFSFSPGSLAKNIQYF
v_call: TRBV7-2; cdr3_aa: CASSLFAVEGDEQFF
v_call: TRBV28; cdr3_aa: CASSSTGSLSNEKLFF
v_call: TRBV5-1; cdr3_aa: CASSLSGTTDQETQYF
v_call: TRBV6-1; cdr3_aa: CASSEARSEAFF
v_call: TRBV7-9; cdr3_aa: CASTYRTGGTDTQYF
v_call: TRBV6-1; cdr3_aa: CASSDRGQPQHF
v_call: TRBV29-1; cdr3_aa: CSVEKGTGELFF
v_call: TRBV7-6; cdr3_aa: CASSLVPSGVNTGELFF
v_call: TRBV6-1; cdr3_aa: CASSEFGYTF
v_call: TRBV27; cdr3_aa: CASSPWGAVTEAFF
v_call: TRBV19; cdr3_aa: CASSTRAARETQYF
v_call: TRBV9; cdr3_aa: CASSVATGGESYNEQFF
v_call: TRBV7-9; cdr3_aa: CASSLSTSSGEQYF
v_call: TRBV6-6; cdr3_aa: CASSYSAENSPLHF
v_call: TRBV15; cdr3_aa: CATSRDRSPNQPQHF
v_call: TRBV5-1; cdr3_aa: CASSWAGTGNLYEQYF
v_call: TRBV4-3; cdr3_aa: CASSQGRGVTEAFF
v_call: TRBV6-1; cdr3_aa: CASTKSSSYNEQFF
v_call: TRBV6-6; cdr3_aa: CASSYESAKQYF
v_call: TRBV2; cdr3_aa: CASGGQPDTQYF
v_call: TRBV14; cdr3_aa: CASSPARGGVFGAFF
v_call: TRBV11-2; cdr3_aa: CASSVSRVEKLFF
v_call: TRBV30; cdr3_aa: CAWVTGGTYNEQFF
v_call: TRBV21-1; cdr3_aa: CARTGLANTEAFF
v_call: TRBV30; cdr3_aa: CAWGEVFRVGYTF
v_call: TRBV2; cdr3_aa: CASSESVQAYYEQYF
v_call: TRBV7-6; cdr3_aa: CASSHDSYEQYF
v_call: TRBV18; cdr3_aa: CASSPTQGQGAFEKLFF
v_call: TRBV27; cdr3_aa: CASSLSGTGLYEQYF
v_call: TRBV6-1; cdr3_aa: CASSATGLGNIQYF